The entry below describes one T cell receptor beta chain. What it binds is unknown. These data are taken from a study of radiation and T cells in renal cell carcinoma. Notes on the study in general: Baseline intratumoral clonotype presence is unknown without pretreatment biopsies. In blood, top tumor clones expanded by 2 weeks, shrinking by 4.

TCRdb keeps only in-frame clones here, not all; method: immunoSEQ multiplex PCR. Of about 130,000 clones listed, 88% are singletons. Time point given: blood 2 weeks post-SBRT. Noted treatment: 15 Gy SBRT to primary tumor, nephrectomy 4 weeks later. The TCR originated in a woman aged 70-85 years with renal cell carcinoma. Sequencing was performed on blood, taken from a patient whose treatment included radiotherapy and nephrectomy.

The CDR3 DNA is TGTGCCAGCAGTGACCAGGGGGGCTACGAGCAGTACTTC. Protein product: CASSDQGGYEQYF. J is TRBJ2-7 and V is TRBV6-1; D is possibly TRBD1 (7 bases). Germline CDR1 is MNHNS and CDR2 is SASEGT. Trimming removed 3 bases at V and 3 bases at J, with 9 bases between. The length of the CDR3 is 13 residues.